What follows is one T cell receptor (beta chain) and its context. The V gene end was trimmed by 3 bases and the J gene end by 1 base; junction bases not matched to a gene: 9. Germline lookup yields CDR1 SGHRS and CDR2 YFSETQ. This CDR3 has 17 amino acids. Primers: 60 Vbeta forward and 13 Jbeta reverse. Repertoires were generated with immunoSEQ multiplex PCR, while TCRdb's copy carries only in-frame clones and drops some. Here the sample table reports tens of thousands of clones. This specimen belongs to a study of cytomegalovirus exposure and HLA in healthy donors. This chain connects TRBV5-1 to TRBJ1-1; the match to TRBD1 covers 10 bases. The TCR comes from a woman aged 60-75 years in good health and CMV-seropositive. The material sequenced was PBMCs. This CDR3 reads CASSSVPGQGTNTEAFF. The CDR3, as DNA: TGCGCCAGCAGCTCAGTCCCGGGACAGGGGACGAACACTGAAGCTTTCTTT.